Listed below are T cell receptor beta chains from one sample, sequenced in a study of cytomegalovirus exposure and HLA in healthy donors. Profiling relied on immunoSEQ multiplex PCR, and the TCRdb table lists in-frame clones only, not all of them. In all, the sample yields over 45,000 clones. Specimen: PBMCs. These receptors came from a woman aged 18-35 years in good health and CMV-seronegative. Both conserved end residues are part of each CDR3. The order of the fields is CDR3 length, V gene, J gene, CDR3 protein.

>14|TRBV19|TRBJ1-1
CASSSTGWDTEAFF
>14|TRBV4-2|TRBJ1-5
CASSQVGGDQPQHF
>18|TRBV23-1|TRBJ2-2
CASVRDRGGQKGTGELFF
>13|TRBV7-6|TRBJ1-4
CASSLGDGGKLFF
>12|TRBV11-2|TRBJ2-1
CASSLDRGEQFF
>17|TRBV11-3|TRBJ1-5
CASSRRDRAPGNQPQHF
>15|TRBV7-3|TRBJ2-2
CASSLRGGETGELFF
>16|TRBV28|TRBJ1-5
CASFSLGVGSNQPQHF
>16|TRBV5-1|TRBJ1-3
CASSYGAWSPGDTIYF
>15|TRBV10-1|TRBJ2-6
CASSGGYSGANVLTF
>15|TRBV5-1|TRBJ1-1
CASGEGSGGNTEAFF
>15|TRBV5-4|TRBJ2-2
CASSFRFGDTGELFF
>15|TRBV25-1|TRBJ1-3
CASSEGQISGNTIYF
>15|TRBV2|TRBJ1-1
CASSENRAPVAEAFF
>15|TRBV4-1|TRBJ1-5
CASSQDTGVWQPQHF
>18|TRBV4-2|TRBJ2-1
CASSQDPGSLAGANEQFF
>13|TRBV25-1|TRBJ1-1
CASSGQPNTEAFF
>17|TRBV18|TRBJ2-7
CASSSRNSGQPSYEQYF
>14|TRBV4-2|TRBJ2-6
CASSRTSGANVLTF
>16|TRBV10-2|TRBJ2-7
CASRWGGTSGTYEQYF
>16|TRBV7-9|TRBJ1-2
CASSVSRDTSNYGYTF
>14|TRBV6-1|TRBJ2-7
CASSELAGGHEQYF
>16|TRBV18|TRBJ2-3
CASSPLAGGGTDTQYF
>15|TRBV18|TRBJ2-3
CASSPGSPRTDTQYF
>17|TRBV11-2|TRBJ2-7
CASSLFRSGTGAYEQYF
>15|TRBV28|TRBJ1-3
CASSSPPGRENTIYF
>15|TRBV10-3|TRBJ1-6
CAISERQGSNSPLHF
>14|TRBV5-5|TRBJ1-1
CASRQGAGHTEAFF
>15|TRBV2|TRBJ2-7
CASSITGGLSYEQYF
>14|TRBV4-1|TRBJ1-4
CASSPITRVQKLFF
>14|TRBV7-6|TRBJ1-3
CASSLQGAGNTIYF
>17|TRBV18|TRBJ1-1
CASSPLGGGRVGSEAFF
>16|TRBV6-4|TRBJ1-6
CASIDGESSYNSPLHF
>13|TRBV2|TRBJ1-1
CASSNREGHEAFF
>19|TRBV4-1|TRBJ1-4
CASSQASIPDSATNEKLFF
>14|TRBV9|TRBJ1-1
CASSATRGNTEAFF
>16|TRBV10-3|TRBJ1-6
CAISEGPDRGNSPLHF
>12|TRBV30|TRBJ2-5
CAWNGRRETQYF
>15|TRBV5-6|TRBJ2-2
CASSLGDRLIGELFF